The TCR beta chain under discussion was sequenced for a study of T cells in Graves' hyperthyroidism and ophthalmopathy. Turning to the study itself: The blood sample was taken at first diagnosis, before treatment began.

This CDR3 spans 17 amino acids. The V gene's germline CDR1 is LGHNA and CDR2 YNFKEQ. Trimming removed 0 bases from V and 0 bases from J, with 12 bases in between. Amplified TCR beta CDR3 regions came from RNA transcripts. The HTBI set primed first-round TCR CDR3 RT-PCR. From the multiplex PCR reads, TCRdb called clonotypes with MiXCR, one entry per CDR3 protein. The sample holds hundreds of thousands of distinct CDR3 sequences, more than 12% seen once. Points on this clonotype: No antigen is known for it.

Study findings and constraints: Ophthalmopathy was model-predicted a median about six months pre-onset. Most thyroid-expanded clonotypes above 0.001 were also found in blood.

Fresh peripheral blood, around 9.2 ml of it, supplied the PBMCs. The chain has TRBV4-2 and TRBJ1-5, with a tentative D call TRBD1 (6 bases). This TCR was recovered from a woman aged 45-60 years with Graves' ophthalmopathy. The sequenced sample was blood. In DNA form, the CDR3 reads TGTGCCAGCAGCCAAGACAACAGGGTTTATAGCAATCAGCCCCAGCATTTT. Amino acids: CASSQDNRVYSNQPQHF.